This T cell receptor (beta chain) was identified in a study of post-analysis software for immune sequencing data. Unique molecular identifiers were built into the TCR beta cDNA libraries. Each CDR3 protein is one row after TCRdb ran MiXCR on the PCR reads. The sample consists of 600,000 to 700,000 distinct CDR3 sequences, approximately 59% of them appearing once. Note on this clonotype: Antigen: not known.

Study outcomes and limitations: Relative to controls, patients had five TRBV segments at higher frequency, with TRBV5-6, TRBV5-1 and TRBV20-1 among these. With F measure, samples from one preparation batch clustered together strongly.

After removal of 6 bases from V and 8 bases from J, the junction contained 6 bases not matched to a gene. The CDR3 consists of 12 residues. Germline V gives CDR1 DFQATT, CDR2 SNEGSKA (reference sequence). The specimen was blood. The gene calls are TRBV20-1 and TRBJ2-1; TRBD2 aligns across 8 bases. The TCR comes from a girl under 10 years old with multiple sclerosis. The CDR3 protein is CSARTSSHEQFF. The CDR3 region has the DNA TGCAGTGCAAGGACTAGCTCCCATGAGCAGTTCTTC.